This section outlines one TCR beta chain sequence together with its context. This entry belongs to a study of OX40 agonist ivuxolimab in advanced cancers. This CDR3 spans 13 amino acids. V was shortened by 5 bases and J by 5 bases, with 10 bases between the two germline ends. Germline CDR1 ENHRY, CDR2 SYGVKD. Measured with immunoSEQ multiplex PCR; TCRdb has only the in-frame clones, and not every one. Among roughly 19,000 clones listed, about 88% were seen once. Here the sequenced sample was CD4+ or CD8+ T cells sorted from blood, taken in a trial of the OX40 agonist ivuxolimab. The receptor comes from an adult with an advanced solid tumor such as melanoma, head and neck, liver or kidney cancer. This rearrangement joins TRBV10-3 to TRBJ2-1; tentatively, D is TRBD1 or TRBD2 (5 bases each). The CDR3 DNA reads as TGTGCCATCAGTCAGGGACCAGACAATGAGCAGTTCTTC. This sequence encodes CAISQGPDNEQFF.